The present entry profiles one T cell receptor beta chain with its context. The data are from a study of blood T cell repertoires in COVID-19. As processed by the authors: Amplification of reference gene primers provided the estimated nucleated cell counts. TCRdb's table, derived via immunoSEQ multiplex PCR, lists solely in-frame clones and lacks some. V and J calls and clone size are those listed in that table; D and trimming were worked out from the DNA. Seen here are roughly 100,000 clones, roughly nine tenths observed once, and the top ten hold more than 5%. The germline V gene has CDR1 SGHDT and CDR2 YYEEEE. CDR3 length: 15 amino acids. V lost 5 bases, J lost 3 bases, and 9 bases stayed unmatched.

The TCR sequence derives from a human donor in a cohort sampled during active COVID-19. Sequences were obtained from peripheral blood. The chain couples TRBV5-6 to TRBJ2-7; TRBD1 agrees at 9 bases. CDR3 amino acids: CASRLGTGMYYEQYF. In nucleotides, the CDR3 is TGTGCCAGCAGACTAGGGACAGGGATGTACTACGAGCAGTACTTC.